What follows are 20 T cell receptor beta chains derived from one specimen sequenced in a study of siplizumab effects on memory and regulatory T cells. Using immunoSEQ multiplex PCR, the repertoire was profiled, and TCRdb retains in-frame clones only, with some absent. The sample records tens of thousands of clones, approximately 95% being singletons. Material: CD8+ T cells sorted from blood. These receptors came from a human donor in good health.

This clone was found once. The chain couples TRBV7-9 to TRBJ2-1; D perhaps matches TRBD2 (5 bases). Germline V gene data show CDR1 as SEHNR and CDR2 as FQNEAQ (reference sequence). This CDR3 region has 14 residues. V lost 1 base and J 5 bases, leaving 9 bases between the germline ends. This chain's CDR3 is CASSLGGLDNEQFF. CDR3 DNA: TGTGCCAGCAGCTTAGGAGGACTGGACAATGAGCAGTTCTTC.

The chain carries TRBV9 and TRBJ2-5, with 8 bases fitting TRBD2. After removal of 3 bases from V and 4 bases from J, the junction contained 5 bases not matched to a gene. CDR3 length equals 14 residues. The V gene's germline CDR1 is SGDLS and CDR2 YYNGEE. The CDR3 loop reads CASSGVLAGETQYF. In nucleotides, the CDR3 is TGTGCCAGCAGCGGGGTCCTAGCGGGAGAGACCCAGTACTTC. Drawing the rest from reference TRBV9 and TRBJ2-5, the complete variable domain is DSGVTQTPKHLITATGQRVTLRCSPRSGDLSVYWYQQSLDQGLQFLIQYYNGEERAKGNILERFSAQQFPDLHSELNLSSLELGDSALYFCASSGVLAGETQYFGPGTRLLVL.

The chain recombines TRBV28 with TRBJ2-7, with D unresolved. CDR3 size: 14 residues. Looked up from germline, CDR1 is MDHEN and CDR2 is SYDVKM. With 5 bases removed from V and 4 bases from J, the gap between germline ends came to 15 bases. CDR3 bases: TGTGCCAGCAGTCCTGTCGCTTTGTTTTACGAGCAGTACTTC. Its translation: CASSPVALFYEQYF.

The V and J genes are TRBV19 and TRBJ1-1; D ambiguous. The CDR3 is made up of 16 amino acids. Trimming removed 6 bases from V and 2 bases from J, with 19 bases in between. The germline CDR1 and CDR2 sequences are LNHDA and SQIVND (reference sequence). The CDR3 protein is CASSPALWTSNTEAFF. DNA of the CDR3: TGTGCCAGTAGCCCCGCCCTATGGACGTCTAACACTGAAGCTTTCTTT.

This chain connects TRBV5-6 to TRBJ2-3, with D unclear. The CDR3 sequence is 12 residues long. Germline V CDR1 and CDR2: SGHDT, YYEEEE. V was trimmed by 3 bases and J by 4 bases, leaving 6 bases between them. CDR3 loop: CASSSESDTQYF. The CDR3 DNA follows: TGTGCCAGCAGCTCCGAATCAGATACGCAGTATTTT.

This clone was recorded only once. The chain employs TRBV29-1 and TRBJ1-4; D not resolved. Looked up from germline, CDR1 is SQVTM and CDR2 is ANQGSEA. Trimming removed 4 bases at V and 5 bases at J, with 8 bases between. CDR3 length: 12 amino acids. DNA of the CDR3: TGCAGCGTTGGCAGAGCAAATGAAAAACTGTTTTTT. It translates to CSVGRANEKLFF.

The chain recombines TRBV23-1 with TRBJ1-5; 7 bases are a match to TRBD1. TRBV23-1 is sorted into the ORF group, with uncertain function. The CDR3 is 13 amino acids. The CDR3 nucleotides read TGCCCGCAGAGGGGGCAGGAGGGACAGCCCCAGCATTTT. This encodes CPQRGQEGQPQHF.

The chain recombines TRBV20-1 with TRBJ2-3; no reliable D call. V was shortened by 3 bases and J by 8 bases, with 9 bases between the two germline ends. The CDR3 sequence is 11 residues long. Germline CDR1 reads DFQATT; CDR2 reads SNEGSKA (reference sequence). For the CDR3, the DNA is TGCAGTGCTAGGGTTGGCGGTACGCAGTATTTT. Its translation is CSARVGGTQYF.

The chain recombines TRBV6-6 with TRBJ2-5, with TRBD2 as a possible D gene (5 bases). Germline loops: CDR1 MNHNY, CDR2 SVGAGI (reference sequence). This CDR3 has 14 residues. V shed 5 bases and J shed 4 bases, with 14 bases lying between them. The CDR3 region is CASSPLEGGETQYF. The CDR3 DNA follows: TGTGCCAGCAGTCCCCTTGAGGGTGGAGAGACCCAGTACTTC.

The V and J genes are TRBV28 and TRBJ1-4; perhaps TRBD1 as D (6 bases). The CDR3 runs 17 residues. Trimming stripped 3 bases from V and 7 bases from J, with 21 bases between. CDR1 is MDHEN and CDR2 is SYDVKM in the germline V gene. The CDR3 DNA reads TGTGCCAGCAGTTTCCGGCGCACCAGGGGCGGGGGTGAAAAACTGTTTTTT. It is translated as CASSFRRTRGGGEKLFF.

The rearrangement links TRBV7-9 to TRBJ2-7; perhaps TRBD1 as D (5 bases). V lost 6 bases, J lost 7 bases, and 10 bases lay in between. This CDR3 is built from 11 residues. The germline V gene has CDR1 SEHNR and CDR2 FQNEAQ (reference sequence). CDR3 loop: CASSGAVEQYF. The CDR3 nucleotides are TGTGCCAGCAGTGGGGCAGTAGAGCAGTACTTC.

The chain employs TRBV19 and TRBJ2-3; 11 nucleotides match TRBD2. J was trimmed by 1 base and V by 3 bases; bases with no gene match: 9. CDR1 and CDR2 (germline): LNHDA, SQIVND (reference sequence). The CDR3 loop spans 18 amino acids. This CDR3 is CASSMGFLTSGGTDTQYF. CDR3 nucleotides: TGTGCCAGTAGTATGGGCTTCCTGACTAGCGGGGGCACAGATACGCAGTATTTT.

The V call is TRBV11-2, the J call TRBJ2-5; TRBD1 is a possible D gene (6 bases). With the DNA end fitting TRBJ2-7 better, the J assignment may be wrong. Germline values: CDR1 SGHAT, CDR2 FQNNGV. The CDR3 is 13 amino acids. The CDR3 DNA reads TGTGCCAGCAGCTCCACCCTACAGGGCGAGCAGTACTTC. It translates to CASSSTLQGEQYF.

The V and J genes are TRBV11-2 and TRBJ2-7; perhaps TRBD2 as D (5 bases). The germline V gene encodes CDR1 SGHAT and CDR2 FQNNGV. Between the trimmed V and J ends, which lost 1 base and 7 bases, there was a span of 17 bases. This CDR3 has 15 residues. CDR3 residues: CASSLGRERVGEQYF. The CDR3 bases are TGTGCCAGCAGCTTAGGTAGGGAGAGGGTCGGGGAGCAGTACTTC.

This clone qualifies as medium-sized. The chain uses TRBV4-2 and TRBJ2-7, with 13 bases fitting TRBD2. The CDR3 consists of 16 residues. The germline CDR1 and CDR2 sequences are LGHNA and YNFKEQ. Losses at the gene ends were 0 bases for V and 5 bases for J; bases not matched to a gene: 4. The CDR3 region has the DNA TGTGCCAGCAGCCAAGATTGGACTAGCGGGAGTGACGAGCAGTACTTC. Protein sequence: CASSQDWTSGSDEQYF.

The rearrangement links TRBV29-1 to TRBJ2-2, with D unresolved. This CDR3 region has 13 residues. V lost 4 bases, J lost 1 base, and 7 bases lay in between. The germline V gene encodes CDR1 SQVTM and CDR2 ANQGSEA. As DNA, the CDR3 is TGCAGCGTTGTATTAGGGAACACCGGGGAGCTGTTTTTT. Encoded protein: CSVVLGNTGELFF.

Only a few counts were recorded for this clone. This chain joins TRBV4-1 and TRBJ2-2; D is uncertain. Germline loops: CDR1 MGHRA, CDR2 YSYEKL. V lost 1 base and J lost 6, with 6 bases in between. This CDR3 has 13 residues. The CDR3 nucleotides are TGCGCCAGCAGCCAAGTCTTGGCCGGGGAGCTGTTTTTT. Translating gives CASSQVLAGELFF.

V is TRBV28 and J is TRBJ2-1, with no clear D. Deletions cut 5 bases from V and 8 bases from J, with 13 bases between. The CDR3 runs to 13 residues. Germline assignment: CDR1 MDHEN and CDR2 SYDVKM. The chain's CDR3 is CASSTALLDEQFF. Here the CDR3 DNA reads TGTGCCAGCAGTACAGCCCTACTTGATGAGCAGTTCTTC.

This sequence joins TRBV30 and TRBJ2-2, with D maybe TRBD2 (6 bases). The CDR3 has 17 amino acids. Trimming left V 3 bases short and J 4 bases short, with 21 bases between. Looked up from germline, CDR1 is GTSNPN and CDR2 is SVGIG (reference sequence). The CDR3 loop reads CAWSRRETRALTGELFF. Here the CDR3 DNA reads TGTGCCTGGAGCCGCAGAGAGACTAGGGCCCTCACCGGGGAGCTGTTTTTT.

Regarding this clone: The germline gene is not matched at one end of the junction; a read error may be the cause. The genes are TRBV7-7 and TRBJ2-1; 16 bases fit TRBD2. The CDR3 contains 20 residues. CDR1 is SSHAT, CDR2 FNYEAQ, per germline (reference sequence). The CDR3 is CASSLGKGLAGGWGYNEQFF. The CDR3 nucleotides read TGTGCTAGCAGCTTAGGGAAGGGACTAGCGGGAGGGTGGGGCTACAATGAGCAGTTCTTC.